The 8 T cell receptor beta chains given below trace back to one sample, sequenced in a study of blood T cell repertoires in COVID-19. Profiled with immunoSEQ multiplex PCR; TCRdb holds only in-frame clones, not every one. The data contain 450,000 or so clones, about 88% of them singletons. Material for sequencing was peripheral blood. The receptors stem from a young man with COVID-19, enrolled during active disease.

The chain is built from TRBV19 and TRBJ2-3; D is undetermined. This CDR3 is 13 amino acids long. Germline V lookup: CDR1 LNHDA, CDR2 SQIVND (reference sequence). Trimming left V 3 bases short and J 0 bases short, with 4 bases between. The CDR3 sequence: CASSMSSTDTQYF. CDR3 coding DNA: TGTGCCAGTAGTATGAGTAGCACAGATACGCAGTATTTT. Combining the CDR3 with reference TRBV19 and TRBJ2-3 gives the whole variable domain DGGITQSPKYLFRKEGQNVTLSCEQNLNHDAMYWYRQDPGQGLRLIYYSQIVNDFQKGDIAEGYSVSREKKESFPLTVTSAQKNPTAFYLCASSMSSTDTQYFGPGTRLTVL.

The rearrangement joins TRBV21-1 to TRBJ1-6; the table calls TRBD1, which could not be checked here. TRBV21-1 is flagged as a pseudogene. There are 15 residues in the CDR3. CDR3 protein: CASSGPGTGGSPLHF. The CDR3 DNA reads TGTGCCAGCAGCGGTCCCGGGACAGGGGGTTCACCCCTCCACTTT.

This clone was detected once. The chain uses TRBV24-1 and TRBJ1-2, with D perhaps matching TRBD1 (5 bases). Germline V lookup: CDR1 KGHDR, CDR2 SFDVKD. Trimming took 4 bases from V and 8 from J, leaving 10 bases between them. The CDR3 sequence is 12 residues long. The CDR3, as DNA: TGTGCCACCAGTGACGGGGGACGGGGCTACACCTTC. It encodes CATSDGGRGYTF.

This CDR3 is CAREGLAEVITQYF. Here the CDR3 DNA reads TGTGCCAGGGAGGGACTAGCGGAAGTAATCACGCAGTATTTT. This rearrangement joins TRBV7-8 to TRBJ2-3; 11 bases line up with TRBD2. This CDR3 is 14 amino acids long. The V gene's germline CDR1 is SGHVS and CDR2 FQNEAQ. V lost 9 bases to trimming and J lost 9 bases; unmatched junction nucleotides: 11.

The chain uses TRBV5-1 and TRBJ2-3, with a weak D call TRBD2 (5 bases). Trimming shortened V by 3 bases and J by 5 bases, and 19 bases separated the two germline ends. Germline CDR1 and CDR2: SGHRS and YFSETQ. There are 16 residues in the CDR3. The CDR3 region has the DNA TGCGCCAGCAGCTCAGGAGGAGGCACCAGAGGAGATACGCAGTATTTT. Encoded protein: CASSSGGGTRGDTQYF.

V and J are TRBV7-9 and TRBJ1-2; D gene unclear. CDR1 and CDR2 from the germline V gene are SEHNR and FQNEAQ (reference sequence). V was cut by 1 base and J by 8 bases, with 11 bases left in between. The CDR3 covers 13 residues. This CDR3 is CASSLGGGQGYTF. CDR3 in DNA: TGTGCCAGCAGCTTAGGGGGAGGGCAGGGCTACACCTTC.

The gene calls are TRBV6-1 and TRBJ1-5; TRBD1 is a possible D gene (5 bases). The length of the CDR3 is 15 residues. The V gene lost 1 base and the J gene lost 2 bases, with 9 bases spanning the gap. Germline loops: CDR1 MNHNS, CDR2 SASEGT. The CDR3 protein is CASSEGAGRNQPQHF. The CDR3 DNA follows: TGTGCCAGCAGTGAAGGGGCGGGGCGCAATCAGCCCCAGCATTTT.

This chain connects TRBV27 to TRBJ1-2; the D gene is possibly TRBD1 (6 bases). The CDR3 is made up of 12 amino acids. Trimming took 9 bases from V and 3 from J, leaving 11 bases between them. Per the germline V gene, CDR1 is MNHEY and CDR2 is SMNVEV (reference sequence). In DNA form, the CDR3 reads TGTGCCAGTGCAGGGGTGGACTATGGCTACACCTTC. Its protein product is CASAGVDYGYTF.